What follows are 20 T cell receptor beta chains derived from one specimen sequenced in a study of cytomegalovirus exposure and HLA in healthy donors. The PCR employed 60 Vbeta primers together with 13 Jbeta primers. TCRdb's table, derived via immunoSEQ multiplex PCR, lists solely in-frame clones and lacks some. The sample lists 99,000 or so clones, around 70% occurring once. The sequenced sample was PBMCs. These receptor sequences come from a man aged 25 to 45 in good health and CMV-seronegative.

V and J are TRBV2 and TRBJ1-2, with D perhaps TRBD1 (5 bases). The germline V gene encodes CDR1 SNHLY and CDR2 FYNNEI. The CDR3 totals 14 residues. The V end was cut by 6 bases, the J end by 2 bases, with 13 bases between. The CDR3 coding sequence is TGTGCCAGCAGAAAACTGACAGAAAACTATGGCTACACCTTC. As protein: CASRKLTENYGYTF.

This clone was observed a handful of times. The J gene is TRBJ1-6, the V gene TRBV27; 9 bases map to TRBD1. Germline values: CDR1 MNHEY, CDR2 SMNVEV (reference sequence). The V segment lost 2 bases and the J segment 10 bases; nucleotides outside the gene matches: 6. This CDR3 has 15 amino acids. CDR3 DNA sequence: TGTGCCAGCAGTTTAGGCGGGACAGGGTTCTCACCCCTCCACTTT. Translation gives CASSLGGTGFSPLHF.

This chain joins TRBV7-2 and TRBJ2-2; D possibly corresponds to TRBD1 (5 bases). The CDR3 extends over 17 amino acids. Trimming left V 2 bases short and J 0 bases short, with 13 bases between. CDR1 and CDR2 from the germline V gene are SGHTA and FQGNSA. In DNA form, the CDR3 reads TGTGCCAGCAGCTTACTAGGACACTCAACGAACACCGGGGAGCTGTTTTTT. Protein product: CASSLLGHSTNTGELFF.

V and J are TRBV28 and TRBJ1-6; tentative D call: TRBD1 (5 bases). CDR1 and CDR2 (germline): MDHEN, SYDVKM. This CDR3 has 15 amino acids. Trimming left V 2 bases short and J 5 bases short, with 10 bases between. CDR3 protein: CASSLPQGNNSPLHF. CDR3 DNA: TGTGCCAGCAGTTTACCCCAGGGCAATAATTCACCCCTCCACTTT.

This clone showed up just once. The V call is TRBV4-1, the J call TRBJ2-7; 7 bases align to TRBD2. CDR1 is MGHRA, CDR2 YSYEKL, per germline. J gave up 4 bases and V 1 base, and 7 bases lay outside the gene matches. CDR3 size: 15 residues. The CDR3 DNA is TGCGCCAGCAGCCAAGCGGAGGGCGGGAGATACGAGCAGTACTTC. Translation gives CASSQAEGGRYEQYF.

The rearrangement links TRBV28 to TRBJ1-2; D is possibly TRBD1 (5 bases). Trimming pared 7 bases from V and 2 bases from J, leaving 11 bases between. Germline V gives CDR1 MDHEN, CDR2 SYDVKM. The CDR3 has 13 amino acids. This CDR3 reads CASISGSNYGYTF. CDR3 nucleotide sequence: TGTGCCAGCATCTCAGGGTCCAACTATGGCTACACCTTC.

V usage is TRBV14 and J usage is TRBJ2-5; possible D gene TRBD2, 5 bases. This CDR3 has 12 amino acids. From germline, CDR1 is SGHDN and CDR2 FVKESK. V lost 1 base to trimming and J lost 11 bases, with 11 bases between them. CDR3 sequence: CASSQGTWVQYF. Written as DNA, the CDR3 is TGTGCCAGCAGCCAAGGGACTTGGGTGCAGTACTTC.

DNA of the CDR3: TGTGCCAGCAGCCCCGCGGGGTCCCAGCTGAAAAATGAGCAGTTCTTC. Its translation is CASSPAGSQLKNEQFF. The genes are TRBV7-9 and TRBJ2-1; tentative D call: TRBD2 (6 bases). The CDR3 runs to 16 residues. Germline values: CDR1 SEHNR, CDR2 FQNEAQ (reference sequence). The germline V and J ends were trimmed by 5 bases and 7 bases, with 21 bases remaining between them.

The chain is built from TRBV5-4 and TRBJ2-1; 8 bases agree with TRBD1. Losses at the gene ends were 3 bases for V and 9 bases for J; bases not matched to a gene: 11. This CDR3 comprises 15 residues. The germline V gene encodes CDR1 SGHNT and CDR2 YYREEE (reference sequence). The CDR3 coding sequence is TGTGCCAGCAGCTCGGCGGGACAGGCTGGGGGTGAGCAGTTCTTC. It translates to CASSSAGQAGGEQFF.

CDR3 in amino acids: CASSQTGTQTEAFF. DNA for the CDR3: TGTGCCAGCAGCCAAACCGGGACACAGACTGAAGCTTTCTTT. V usage is TRBV14 and J usage is TRBJ1-1, with D tentatively TRBD1 (6 bases). The V end was cut by 2 bases, the J end by 5 bases, with 12 bases between. There are 14 residues in the CDR3. Germline CDR1 and CDR2: SGHDN and FVKESK.

This chain links TRBV27 with TRBJ2-7; possible D gene TRBD2, 6 bases. V lost 3 bases and J lost 4, with 13 bases in between. This CDR3 contains 14 residues. Germline V gene lookup returns CDR1 MNHEY and CDR2 SMNVEV (reference sequence). In DNA, the CDR3 is TGTGCCAGCAGTTTCGTGGGAGGAGCTTACGAGCAGTACTTC. This codes for CASSFVGGAYEQYF.

The CDR3 coding sequence is TGCGCCAGCAGCCAAGATTTTGGAGGTAGAGGACAGAGGTATGGCTACACCTTC. Its protein is CASSQDFGGRGQRYGYTF. The J gene is TRBJ1-2, the V gene TRBV4-3, with D perhaps matching TRBD1 (6 bases). The germline gives CDR1 LGHNA, CDR2 YSLEER. Trimming shortened V by 0 bases and J by 5 bases, and 22 bases separated the two germline ends. CDR3 length: 18 amino acids.

V usage is TRBV7-3 and J usage is TRBJ2-3; D ambiguous. The V end was cut by 5 bases, the J end by 5 bases, with 8 bases between. This CDR3 is 12 amino acids long. Germline CDR1 reads SGHTA; CDR2 reads FQGTGA. This chain's CDR3 is CASSPRGDTQYF. The CDR3, as DNA: TGTGCCAGCAGCCCCCGAGGAGATACGCAGTATTTT.

The chain employs TRBV11-1 and TRBJ2-1; 7 bases map to TRBD2. Germline V lookup: CDR1 SGHAT, CDR2 FQDESV (reference sequence). Trimming at V came to 1 base and at J to 9 bases, leaving 15 bases not matched to a gene. The CDR3 has 17 amino acids. The CDR3 bases are TGTGCCAGCAGCTTAGATCCGGGGGGAGACTGGGATCTTGAGCAGTTCTTC. As protein: CASSLDPGGDWDLEQFF. Complete variable domain (other parts from reference TRBV11-1 and TRBJ2-1): EAEVAQSPRYKITEKSQAVAFWCDPISGHATLYWYRQILGQGPELLVQFQDESVVDDSQLPKDRFSAERLKGVDSTLKIQPAELGDSAMYLCASSLDPGGDWDLEQFFGPGTRLTVL.

The chain uses TRBV4-3 and TRBJ2-5; no clear D. Germline V gene lookup returns CDR1 LGHNA and CDR2 YSLEER. The ends were cut back, 4 bases at V and 1 base at J, with 7 bases in the middle. The length of the CDR3 is 13 residues. The CDR3 is CASSPSLQETQYF. The CDR3, as DNA: TGCGCCAGCAGCCCTTCCCTCCAAGAGACCCAGTACTTC.

The gene calls are TRBV25-1 and TRBJ1-5, with D possibly matching TRBD1 (6 bases). CDR1 and CDR2 from the germline V gene are MGHDK and SYGVNS. Trimming removed 4 bases at V and 5 bases at J, with 9 bases between. The CDR3 covers 13 residues. CDR3 nucleotides: TGTGCCAGCAGTGGGACAGTAGATCAGCCCCAGCATTTT. Translating gives CASSGTVDQPQHF.

The J gene is TRBJ2-5, the V gene TRBV15; 7 bases match TRBD1. The J call may not be correct, given that the DNA end is closer to TRBJ2-7. The germline V gene encodes CDR1 LNHNV and CDR2 YYDKDF (reference sequence). The CDR3 loop spans 14 amino acids. The CDR3 protein is CATSRGTGEHEQYF. CDR3 nucleotides: TGTGCCACCAGCAGAGGAACAGGGGAGCACGAGCAGTACTTC.

The gene calls are TRBV7-9 and TRBJ1-2; D may be TRBD1 (5 bases). The V end was cut by 1 base, the J end by 0 bases, with 12 bases between. The germline gives CDR1 SEHNR, CDR2 FQNEAQ (reference sequence). The CDR3 loop spans 16 amino acids. This CDR3 reads CASSLGQPGSNYGYTF. CDR3 in DNA: TGTGCCAGCAGCTTAGGACAGCCTGGTTCTAACTATGGCTACACCTTC.

The chain employs TRBV7-2 and TRBJ2-1; 9 nucleotides match TRBD2. Per the germline V gene, CDR1 is SGHTA and CDR2 is FQGNSA. This CDR3 spans 14 amino acids. V lost 2 bases, J lost 9 bases, and 5 bases stayed unmatched. The CDR3 bases are TGTGCCAGCAGCTTAAGCGGGGGGCAGGGTGAGCAGTTCTTC. This codes for CASSLSGGQGEQFF. The whole variable domain, filled in from reference TRBV7-2 and TRBJ2-1, reads GAGVSQSPSNKVTEKGKDVELRCDPISGHTALYWYRQSLGQGLEFLIYFQGNSAPDKSGLPSDRFSAERTGGSVSTLTIQRTQQEDSAVYLCASSLSGGQGEQFFGPGTRLTVL.

The J gene is TRBJ1-3, the V gene TRBV5-1, with D possibly being TRBD1 (6 bases). V gave up 4 bases and J gave up 1 base, with 18 bases separating them. The CDR3 contains 17 residues. Per germline, CDR1 SGHRS and CDR2 YFSETQ. CDR3 amino acids: CASSASTGAGSGNTIYF. In DNA, the CDR3 is TGCGCCAGCAGCGCTTCGACAGGAGCCGGATCTGGAAACACCATATATTTT.